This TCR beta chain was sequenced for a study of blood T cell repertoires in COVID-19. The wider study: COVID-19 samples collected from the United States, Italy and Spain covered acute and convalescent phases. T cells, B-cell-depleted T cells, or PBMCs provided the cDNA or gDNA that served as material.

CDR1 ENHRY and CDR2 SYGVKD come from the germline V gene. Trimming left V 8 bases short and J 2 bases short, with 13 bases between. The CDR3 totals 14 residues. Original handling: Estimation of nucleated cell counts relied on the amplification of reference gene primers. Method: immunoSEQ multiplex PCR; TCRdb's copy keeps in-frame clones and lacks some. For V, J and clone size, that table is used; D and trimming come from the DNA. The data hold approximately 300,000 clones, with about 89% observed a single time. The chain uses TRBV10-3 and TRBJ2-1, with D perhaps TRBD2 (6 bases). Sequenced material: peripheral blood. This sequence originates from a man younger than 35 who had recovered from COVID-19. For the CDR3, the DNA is TGTGCCATCCTCGGGAGCCTTACCTACAATGAGCAGTTCTTC. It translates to CAILGSLTYNEQFF.